This T cell receptor (beta chain) was profiled in a study of blood T cell repertoires in COVID-19 (dated by TCRdb to about 2020). In terms of the full investigation: Samples covering the acute and convalescent phases of COVID-19 were provided by collaborators in the United States, Italy and Spain. The samples were drawn from the first 160 participants of the ongoing ImmuneRACE study and from some 1,300 subjects provided by 6 global collaborators. The prospective study material was composed of cDNA or gDNA derived from T cells, B-cell-depleted T cells, or PBMCs. Where HLA class I and class II types were available, the types were taken from metadata supplied by the sample provider, not from assay-based typing. Deeply sampled blood TCRbeta repertoires from subjects exposed to, actively infected with, or recovered from COVID-19 were included in the dataset. A de-identified subject ID, COVID-19 status, age in years and sex were almost always included in the sample metadata. The repertoires were released in a freely available public database meant as a resource for research on the immune response to SARS-CoV-2.

Whole blood was collected in K2EDTA tubes by collaborating institutions according to the institutions' own protocols. For TCRbeta analysis, collaborators shipped samples in one of three forms: frozen whole blood, isolated PBMCs, or DNA extracted from either of those sample types. Study-wide conclusions, independent of this receptor: Clinical and demographic metadata were provided uncurated, with the amount varying by source and participant.

V is cut by 1 base and J by 6 bases, and the space between the germline ends is 7 bases. Reading the germline V gene (reference sequence) gives CDR1 LGHDT and CDR2 YNNKEL. Including the terminal cysteine and phenylalanine, the CDR3 comprises 12 residues. The sequence is cut down to CDR3 DNA, 36 bases in frame from base 1. As regards this clone: It has no known antigen specificity. The record has no base qualities; no much larger clone is one base away.

TCRbeta CDR3 regions were amplified from genomic DNA using the immunoSEQ Assay, a bias-controlled multiplex PCR. Per the authors' processing: The number of nucleated cells in each sample was estimated from the amplification of reference gene primers within the assay. To quantify the absolute abundance of each unique TCRbeta CDR3 rearrangement, sequence reads were collapsed and filtered. Productive Simpson clonality was computed per sample as the square root of Simpson's diversity index over productive rearrangements. TCRdb holds this immuneACCESS table with in-frame rearrangements only. Some clones are missing; in checked studies, unresolved V genes explain under half, and the rest has no known cause. The V and J calls and clone size are taken from that table; D and trimming were inferred from the DNA. The sample has approximately 500,000 clones on record, roughly 88% of them singletons. The ten most abundant clones make up more than 3% of the sample.

This clonotype originated in a human donor in a cohort sampled during active COVID-19. In this chain, TRBV3-1 (or the pseudogene TRBV3-2) is recombined with TRBJ2-7; no confident D gene assignment can be made. The sequenced material came from peripheral blood. The CDR3 reads CASSQANFEQYF. The DNA is as follows: TGTGCCAGCAGCCAAGCCAATTTCGAGCAGTACTTC.